The next 8 T cell receptor beta chains were all read from a single sample in a study of lymphopenia after photon versus proton radiotherapy. Here immunoSEQ multiplex PCR was the method, and the copy in TCRdb shows in-frame clones only, minus some. The sample records 55,000 to 70,000 clones, 85% to 95% being singletons. The sequencing used peripheral blood, collected from a patient treated with photon-based radiotherapy. The receptors shown here come from a middle-aged woman with cholangiocarcinoma.

This clone was seen a single time. The V gene is TRBV27, the J gene TRBJ1-1; tentatively, D is TRBD1 (5 bases). Per germline, CDR1 MNHEY and CDR2 SMNVEV (reference sequence). V was clipped by 2 bases and J by 3 bases, with 13 bases between them. This CDR3 has 15 residues. CDR3: CASSLSAGGDTEAFF. For the CDR3, the DNA is TGTGCCAGCAGTTTAAGTGCGGGGGGGGACACTGAAGCTTTCTTT.

CDR3 sequence (DNA): TGTGCCTGGGAGAACAGGGGGCACCGCACTGAAGCTTTCTTT. Translated: CAWENRGHRTEAFF. The chain links TRBV30 to TRBJ1-1; 9 nucleotides line up with TRBD1. Germline V gives CDR1 GTSNPN, CDR2 SVGIG (reference sequence). With 5 bases clipped from V and 4 bases from J, the junction kept 8 bases outside the gene matches. CDR3 length equals 14 residues.

The chain joins TRBV27 to TRBJ1-2; 7 bases align to TRBD1. The CDR3 covers 16 residues. In germline, CDR1 is MNHEY, CDR2 SMNVEV (reference sequence). The ends lost 2 bases at V and 4 bases at J; junction bases unmatched: 10. Written as DNA, the CDR3 is TGTGCCAGCAGTTTAGGGCTGGGGACAGACTTCTATGGCTACACCTTC. As protein: CASSLGLGTDFYGYTF.

This clone was counted a single time. J is TRBJ1-4 and V is TRBV6-5, with unresolved D. The CDR3 spans 14 residues. Between the trimmed V and J ends, which lost 4 bases and 4 bases, there was a span of 10 bases. Germline assignment: CDR1 MNHEY and CDR2 SVGAGI. CDR3 protein: CASSWLQINEKLFF. In DNA, the CDR3 is TGTGCCAGCAGTTGGTTACAGATTAATGAAAAACTGTTTTTT.

The chain couples TRBV14 to TRBJ1-1; TRBD1 aligns across 7 bases. V lost 1 base and J lost 3; bases outside the gene matches: 5. The CDR3 consists of 15 residues. The germline gives CDR1 SGHDN, CDR2 FVKESK. The CDR3 DNA follows: TGTGCCAGCAGCCAAGCGAGGGGGCTCTACACTGAAGCTTTCTTT. This sequence encodes CASSQARGLYTEAFF.

The chain has TRBV5-1 and TRBJ2-7; possibly TRBD1 for D (6 bases). Germline CDR1 reads SGHRS; CDR2 reads YFSETQ. The CDR3 spans 16 residues. V was clipped by 2 bases and J by 0 bases, with 15 bases between them. CDR3 region: CASSFHGQPRSYEQYF. The CDR3 DNA follows: TGCGCCAGCAGCTTTCACGGACAGCCACGCTCCTACGAGCAGTACTTC.

J is TRBJ1-6 and V is TRBV10-2; D unresolved. V was cut by 6 bases and J by 5 bases, with 8 bases left in between. The CDR3 covers 13 residues. Germline V gives CDR1 WSHSY, CDR2 SAAADI. This CDR3 reads CASRGNDNSPLHF. Here the CDR3 DNA reads TGCGCCAGCAGGGGGAACGATAATTCACCCCTCCACTTT.

This sequence joins TRBV10-3 and TRBJ2-1, with D perhaps TRBD2 (6 bases). This CDR3 comprises 15 residues. Germline assignment: CDR1 ENHRY and CDR2 SYGVKD. Trimming cost V 3 bases and J 4 bases, with 13 bases left between them. The CDR3 DNA sequence: TGTGCCATCAGTGACTCAGGAGGGAGTTACAATGAGCAGTTCTTC. Translating it yields CAISDSGGSYNEQFF.